The rows below give T cell receptor beta chains drawn from one sample of a study of Ad26.COV2.S vaccination and SARS-CoV-2 variants. Sequenced by immunoSEQ multiplex PCR; TCRdb stores in-frame clones only, minus some. The sample includes 400,000 to 450,000 clones, about 92% of them seen just once. The sequencing used peripheral blood, collected in a trial of Ad26.COV2.S vaccine versus placebo. All receptors come from a person between 18 and 65 years old who received the Ad26.COV2.S COVID-19 vaccine or a placebo. CDR3s include the opening cysteine and the closing phenylalanine or tryptophan. A D gene is named only where the DNA matches it firmly.

D gene,J gene,V gene,CDR3 protein
TRBD2,TRBJ2-7,TRBV27,CASTGGGEQYF
-,TRBJ2-3,TRBV2,CASSRQGADTQYF
-,TRBJ2-1,TRBV4-2,CASSQEGGGYNEQFF
-,TRBJ2-1,TRBV11-2,CASSLGVRAGEFF
-,TRBJ2-4,TRBV6-2/TRBV6-3,CASSSRSHLAKNIQYF
TRBD2,TRBJ2-7,TRBV28,CASSFHPAGPMNEQYF
-,TRBJ2-1,TRBV24-1,CATSGRGGYNEQFF
-,TRBJ2-7,TRBV19,CASSNGGSYEQYF
TRBD1,TRBJ2-7,TRBV27,CASRPSGGREQYF
-,TRBJ2-5,TRBV2,CASLGGGGVGETQYF
-,TRBJ2-7,TRBV5-1,CASSLASESYEQYF
-,TRBJ2-6,TRBV28,CASRRRGTGSGANVLTF
-,TRBJ1-2,TRBV9,CASSVGTGADYGYTF
TRBD1,TRBJ1-1,TRBV4-1,CASSQGTGDTEAFF
TRBD2,TRBJ2-7,TRBV27,CASSLTGGSSYEQYF
-,TRBJ2-1,TRBV2,CASSESREQFF
-,TRBJ2-3,TRBV5-4,CASSSPMASPTPDTQYF
TRBD1,TRBJ1-1,TRBV28,CASSPQGGYNTEAFF
TRBD2,TRBJ2-3,TRBV24-1,CATSGETSGRRATDTQYF
TRBD1,TRBJ1-3,TRBV28,CASRPQGIGNTIYF
-,TRBJ1-1,TRBV28,CASSSPPHTEAFF
TRBD1,TRBJ2-5,TRBV19,CASGTGGKTQYF
TRBD2,TRBJ2-1,TRBV2,CAGRGLSSYNEQFF
-,TRBJ2-1,TRBV5-4,CASSFWGRRNEQFF
TRBD1,TRBJ2-7,TRBV2,CASEDRAYEQYF
-,TRBJ2-2,TRBV7-2,CASSFQSKNTGELFF
-,TRBJ2-3,TRBV27,CASSSPRTSTDTQYF
-,TRBJ2-6,TRBV28,CASKDVRSSGANVLTF
TRBD1,TRBJ2-7,TRBV5-1,CASSLRQGYEQYF
-,TRBJ2-1,TRBV2,CASMQAQDNEQFF
-,TRBJ2-3,TRBV27,CASSLWGLADTSTDTQYF
TRBD2,TRBJ2-7,TRBV7-2,CASSLGGTLDEQYF
-,TRBJ1-2,TRBV6-2/TRBV6-3,CASSSLTENYGYTF
TRBD1,TRBJ2-6,TRBV19,CASSGQGAGANVLTF
-,TRBJ2-7,TRBV29-1,CSALQGESTYEQYF
TRBD1,TRBJ1-2,TRBV10-3,CAISEYRGTNYGYTF
TRBD2,TRBJ2-5,TRBV29-1,CSVEGTSGAQETQYF
TRBD1,TRBJ2-7,TRBV14,CASRPGQGRVEQYF
-,TRBJ1-4,TRBV7-2,CASSLTGSNEKLFF
-,TRBJ1-6,TRBV28,CASRSGGSDSPLHF
TRBD1,TRBJ1-2,TRBV28,CASSVKGAGYTF
-,TRBJ2-3,TRBV10-3,CAISQDKGSGTDTQYF
-,TRBJ2-7,TRBV28,CATLRSRTYEQYF
TRBD2,TRBJ2-3,TRBV6-2/TRBV6-3,CASSYQRTGRSGRDSTDTQYF
-,TRBJ1-4,TRBV5-5,CASSLILTQINEKLFF
-,TRBJ2-2,TRBV19,CASSIDRDSGELFF
-,TRBJ1-4,TRBV7-9,CASSSTGQSNEKLFF
-,TRBJ2-2,TRBV2,CASKGRGGLTGELFF
TRBD1,TRBJ1-2,TRBV12-3/TRBV12-4,CASRLGQGFGYTF
-,TRBJ2-2,TRBV7-9,CASRPTRAGELFF
-,TRBJ2-1,TRBV10-3,CAISEWVRGQFF
-,TRBJ2-1,TRBV28,CASLGSSEQFF
TRBD2,TRBJ2-1,TRBV18,CASSPLTAGMHYNEQFF
-,TRBJ2-1,TRBV6-2/TRBV6-3,CASSYARVDEQFF
TRBD2,TRBJ2-6,TRBV7-3,CASSHSGGAGGPVGANVLTF